This TCR beta chain was observed in a study of OX40 agonist ivuxolimab in advanced cancers. Assay used: immunoSEQ multiplex PCR; TCRdb lists only in-frame clones, some missing. The sample has about 80,000 clones; around 86% are singletons. Patients had blood sampled at baseline and again on cycle 4 day 1 and cycle 7 day 1. This clone has more than one count but fewer than ten. This CDR3 is also generated by other DNA sequences in the sample. Germline V CDR1 and CDR2: MNHEY, SVGAGI. The CDR3 runs to 12 residues. V dropped 0 bases and J dropped 6 bases, with 4 bases sitting between them. The sequencing here drew on CD4+ or CD8+ T cells sorted from blood, taken in a trial of the OX40 agonist ivuxolimab. V is TRBV6-5 and J is TRBJ2-3; the D is unclear. The sequence was collected from an adult with an advanced solid tumor such as melanoma, head and neck, liver or kidney cancer. The DNA for the CDR3 is TGTGCCAGCAGTTACTCCGGGGATACGCAGTATTTT. Translating gives CASSYSGDTQYF.